The rows below give T cell receptor beta chains drawn from one sample of a study of graft-versus-host responses after intestinal transplantation. The protocol was immunoSEQ multiplex PCR, while the TCRdb copy is restricted to in-frame clones and leaves out a portion. The top ten clones hold about 18% of a sample with roughly 15,000 clones, roughly 78% of them seen once. Sequencing used ileum tissue, obtained roughly 3.5 months after intestinal transplant. These TCRs come from a human patient who received an intestinal transplant, so some T cells may come from the graft donor. The CDR3 runs from the conserved cysteine through the conserved F or W. D genes are given only for firm matches. The size entry is marked missing in some rows and otherwise reads once, few, many or a size class.

V gene	clone size	D gene	J gene	CDR3 DNA	CDR3 protein
TRBV10-3	-	-	TRBJ2-7	TGTGCCATCAGCCCTGGGCCCTACGAGCAGTACTTC	CAISPGPYEQYF
TRBV6-1	-	-	TRBJ2-1	TGTGCCAGCAGCCAAACAATGGGGTGGGCGGAGCAGTTCTTC	CASSQTMGWAEQFF
TRBV19	few	-	TRBJ2-7	TGTGCCAGTAAAGTTAGGGGCGAAGTAGCCTACGAGCAGTACTTC	CASKVRGEVAYEQYF
TRBV30	-	-	TRBJ2-5	TGTGCCTGGAGTAAAGGCTTCCGGGGTGGGCAAGAGACCCAGTACTTC	CAWSKGFRGGQETQYF
TRBV5-5	-	TRBD2	TRBJ2-3	TGTGCCAGCATCCCTAGCGGGAGGGCCCCAGATACGCAGTATTTT	CASIPSGRAPDTQYF
TRBV21-1	-	-	TRBJ1-3	TGTGCCAGCAGCAAGGACCCTGGAAACACCATATATTTT	CASSKDPGNTIYF
TRBV28	few	TRBD2	TRBJ2-1	TGTGCCAGCAGTACTAGCGGAGCCTACAATGAGCAGTTCTTC	CASSTSGAYNEQFF
TRBV6-4	few	-	TRBJ2-3	TGTGCCAGCAGTGACTCTGGCGGGGGCGGCACAGATACGCAGTATTTT	CASSDSGGGGTDTQYF
TRBV28	-	-	TRBJ1-6	TGTGCCAGCAGTTTATCTTCACCCCTCCACTTT	CASSLSSPLHF
TRBV7-9	-	-	TRBJ2-7	TGTGCCAGCAGCCCGAAGGGGAATCGGGCCTACGAGCAGTACTTC	CASSPKGNRAYEQYF
TRBV27	-	TRBD2	TRBJ2-1	TGTGCCAGCTCTAGCGGATACTATTCCTACAATGAGCAGTTCTTC	CASSSGYYSYNEQFF
TRBV15	-	-	TRBJ2-3	TGTGCCACCAGCAGAGTAGGGACTACGCAGTATTTT	CATSRVGTTQYF
TRBV6-1	-	TRBD2	TRBJ2-7	TGTGCCAGCAGTGAAGGGACTAGCGGGAGTGGCTTCTCTCGCTACGAGCAGTACTTC	CASSEGTSGSGFSRYEQYF
TRBV11-3	-	-	TRBJ2-7	TGTGCCAGCAGCTTAATGGGAGGTGGATTCTACGAGCAGTACTTC	CASSLMGGGFYEQYF
TRBV7-8	-	TRBD1	TRBJ1-1	TGTGCCAGCAGCTTAAGGCCGGGACAGGGGATACCGGGGGCTTTCTTT	CASSLRPGQGIPGAFF